Below, one T cell receptor (beta chain) is given with its context. The antigen is not known. The CDR3 loop spans 15 amino acids. Germline assignment: CDR1 SEHNR and CDR2 FQNEAQ (reference sequence). V lost 4 bases and J lost 2, with 15 bases in between. These data originate in a study of CD8+ T cells in alopecia areata. Notes on the study in general: Scalp lesions, especially in alopecia totalis/universalis, had higher clonality than normal scalp.

Following extraction, RNA underwent reverse transcription to cDNA, which served as the sequencing template. Clones were sequenced by immunoSEQ multiplex PCR, and TCRdb holds only the in-frame ones, with some missing. The table has 93,000 or so clones, approximately 60% seen once. The sample comprised CD4+ T cells sorted from blood. The chain joins TRBV7-9 to TRBJ2-7, with unresolved D. The sequence came from a human donor in good health. The CDR3 loop reads CASSSEVSEPYEQYF. CDR3 DNA sequence: TGTGCCAGCAGCTCAGAGGTGTCGGAGCCCTACGAGCAGTACTTC.